These 24 T cell receptor beta chains were sequenced from one sample in a study of blood T cell repertoires in COVID-19. Profiled with immunoSEQ multiplex PCR; TCRdb holds only in-frame clones, not every one. The sample holds about 210,000 clones; roughly 82% are singletons and the top ten take roughly 8%. The source material was peripheral blood. Receptors were obtained from an older woman with COVID-19, enrolled during active disease.

The chain employs TRBV29-1 and TRBJ1-5, with D unclear. There are 13 residues in the CDR3. Germline-derived CDR1 and CDR2 are SQVTM and ANQGSEA. The V gene lost 1 base and the J gene lost 3 bases, with 7 bases spanning the gap. The CDR3 protein is CSVEGGPNQPQHF. The CDR3 DNA sequence: TGCAGCGTTGAAGGTGGGCCCAATCAGCCCCAGCATTTT.

The rearrangement joins TRBV13 to TRBJ1-3; D gene unclear. CDR1 and CDR2 from the germline V gene are PRHDT and FYEKMQ (reference sequence). This CDR3 comprises 18 residues. Deletions cut 5 bases from V and 0 bases from J, with 20 bases between. This CDR3 reads CASSHLMSVPSSGNTIYF. The DNA for the CDR3 is TGTGCCAGCAGCCACTTAATGTCTGTCCCTAGCTCTGGAAACACCATATATTTT.

This chain uses TRBV15 with TRBJ2-2; the D is unclear. Germline loops: CDR1 LNHNV, CDR2 YYDKDF (reference sequence). Trimming cost V 5 bases and J 1 base, with 11 bases left between them. This CDR3 region has 15 residues. The DNA of the CDR3 is TGTGCCACCAGCGGGCTCGAAGGGAACACCGGGGAGCTGTTTTTT. Translated, it gives CATSGLEGNTGELFF.

CDR3 bases: TGTGCCAGCAGATCTCAGGGGTCCCTTTTCTATGGCTACACCTTC. Protein sequence: CASRSQGSLFYGYTF. This chain connects TRBV5-6 to TRBJ1-2; weak D call: TRBD1 (6 bases). The CDR3 extends over 15 amino acids. V lost 5 bases, J lost 4 bases, and 18 bases lay in between. Germline V lookup: CDR1 SGHDT, CDR2 YYEEEE.

The V and J genes are TRBV4-3 and TRBJ2-5; 9 bases align to TRBD2. V lost 1 base to trimming and J lost 7 bases; unmatched junction nucleotides: 10. Germline CDR1 LGHNA, CDR2 YSLEER. The CDR3 length is 16 residues. The CDR3 region is CASSQVGGGAPGTQYF. The CDR3 DNA follows: TGCGCCAGCAGCCAAGTGGGCGGGGGGGCCCCGGGGACCCAGTACTTC.

The chain recombines TRBV9 with TRBJ1-1; 12 bases line up with TRBD1. Germline V lookup: CDR1 SGDLS, CDR2 YYNGEE. The ends lost 4 bases at V and 6 bases at J; junction bases unmatched: 10. The CDR3 is made up of 16 amino acids. The CDR3: CASSPGTGGESAEAFF. The DNA of the CDR3 is TGTGCCAGCAGCCCCGGGACAGGGGGCGAATCTGCTGAAGCTTTCTTT.

V and J are TRBV2 and TRBJ1-2, with D tentatively TRBD1 (6 bases). This CDR3 comprises 14 residues. Germline V gene data show CDR1 as SNHLY and CDR2 as FYNNEI. The ends were cut back, 2 bases at V and 6 bases at J, with 13 bases in the middle. The CDR3 region has the DNA TGTGCCAGCAGTGAACTCTGGGGGCGTGATGGCTACACCTTC. Its protein is CASSELWGRDGYTF.

The chain recombines TRBV19 with TRBJ1-3; D gene ambiguous. Germline V gene sequence: CDR1 LNHDA, CDR2 SQIVND (reference sequence). The CDR3 loop spans 14 amino acids. The V end lost 2 bases, the J end lost 1 base, and 6 bases lay between the germline ends. The CDR3 region is CASSISGSGNTIYF. In DNA, the CDR3 is TGTGCCAGTAGTATATCCGGGTCTGGAAACACCATATATTTT.

This clone was seen repeatedly, ten times or more. The chain combines TRBV6-2 or TRBV6-3 with TRBJ2-3; 11 nucleotides align to TRBD1. The germline gives CDR1 MNHEY, CDR2 SVGEGT. CDR3 length equals 14 residues. J gave up 4 bases and V 5 bases, and 2 bases lay outside the gene matches. DNA of the CDR3: TGTGCCAGCAGTGAGGGACAGGGGGCAGATACGCAGTATTTT. This sequence encodes CASSEGQGADTQYF.

The V gene is TRBV19, the J gene TRBJ2-7; D is unclear. The germline V gene has CDR1 LNHDA and CDR2 SQIVND (reference sequence). The CDR3 contains 15 residues. Trimming removed 5 bases from V and 2 bases from J, with 16 bases in between. CDR3 coding DNA: TGTGCCAGTAGTGCCTCGACAAGGATCCCCTACGAGCAGTACTTC. It yields the protein CASSASTRIPYEQYF.

This clone appeared once. The chain is built from TRBV5-1 and TRBJ2-5; the match to TRBD1 covers 7 bases. This CDR3 contains 16 residues. V shed 0 bases and J 1 base; nucleotides not matched to a gene: 6. Germline loops: CDR1 SGHRS, CDR2 YFSETQ. The CDR3 region is CASSLGDRETQETQYF. The CDR3 DNA sequence: TGCGCCAGCAGCTTGGGGGACAGAGAGACCCAAGAGACCCAGTACTTC.

The CDR3 nucleotides are TGTGCCACCAGTCGGGGCTACAATGAGCAGTTCTTC. It is translated as CATSRGYNEQFF. The chain employs TRBV24-1 and TRBJ2-1; D perhaps matches TRBD2 (5 bases). The germline V gene has CDR1 KGHDR and CDR2 SFDVKD. This CDR3 has 12 amino acids. Trimming stripped 6 bases from V and 3 bases from J, with 5 bases between.

DNA for the CDR3: TGCAGCATTCGACAGGGTGAGAATTCACCCCTCCACTTT. Residues: CSIRQGENSPLHF. The chain joins TRBV29-1 to TRBJ1-6; the match to TRBD1 covers 7 bases. V lost 8 bases to trimming and J lost 7 bases; unmatched junction nucleotides: 8. CDR3 length: 13 residues. Germline V CDR1 and CDR2: SQVTM, ANQGSEA.

This clone has a single count. The V and J genes are TRBV4-3 and TRBJ2-7; 7 positions agree with TRBD2. The V gene end was trimmed by 3 bases and the J gene end by 0 bases; junction bases not matched to a gene: 5. Germline V CDR1 and CDR2: LGHNA, YSLEER. This CDR3 contains 15 residues. The CDR3 bases are TGCGCCAGCAGCCAGGGTTCTAGCGGCTCCTACGAGCAGTACTTC. Translating it yields CASSQGSSGSYEQYF.

The rearrangement joins TRBV5-6 to TRBJ2-7, with D tentatively TRBD1 (5 bases). V lost 1 base and J lost 3, with 8 bases in between. Germline V gene lookup returns CDR1 SGHDT and CDR2 YYEEEE. The CDR3 length is 13 residues. The CDR3 DNA follows: TGTGCCAGCAGCTTGCGGACACACTACGAGCAGTACGTC. It yields the protein CASSLRTHYEQYV.

The chain has TRBV2 and TRBJ2-2; D perhaps matches TRBD1 (6 bases). Germline CDR1 and CDR2: SNHLY and FYNNEI. The V and J ends lost 7 bases and 2 bases respectively, with 11 bases between them. The CDR3 is made up of 14 amino acids. In nucleotides, the CDR3 is TGTGCCAGCACTCAGGGGATTAACACCGGGGAGCTGTTTTTT. It is translated as CASTQGINTGELFF.

A word on this clone: Other DNA sequences within the sample encode an identical CDR3. V usage is TRBV11-1 and J usage is TRBJ2-5, with D perhaps matching TRBD1 (5 bases). V was shortened by 5 bases and J by 2 bases, with 12 bases between the two germline ends. The CDR3 runs 14 residues. The V gene's germline CDR1 is SGHAT and CDR2 FQDESV (reference sequence). CDR3 amino acids: CASSPRQPQETQYF. CDR3 coding DNA: TGTGCCAGCAGCCCCAGACAGCCTCAAGAGACCCAGTACTTC. Combining the CDR3 with reference TRBV11-1 and TRBJ2-5 gives the whole variable domain EAEVAQSPRYKITEKSQAVAFWCDPISGHATLYWYRQILGQGPELLVQFQDESVVDDSQLPKDRFSAERLKGVDSTLKIQPAELGDSAMYLCASSPRQPQETQYFGPGTRLLVL.

V and J are TRBV3-1 (or the pseudogene TRBV3-2) and TRBJ2-2; D possibly corresponds to TRBD2 (6 bases). V was trimmed by 0 bases and J by 1 base, leaving 9 bases between them. The germline V gene encodes CDR1 LGHDT and CDR2 YNNKEL (reference sequence). This CDR3 has 16 amino acids. The CDR3 protein is CASSQELAKNTGELFF. CDR3 DNA sequence: TGTGCCAGCAGCCAAGAACTAGCCAAGAACACCGGGGAGCTGTTTTTT.

This clone was observed a single time. This chain joins TRBV6-5 and TRBJ1-4; 8 nucleotides agree with TRBD1. Germline-derived CDR1 and CDR2 are MNHEY and SVGAGI. The junction had 4 bases not matched to a gene; V was cut back by 6 bases and J by 7 bases. The CDR3 spans 13 residues. The CDR3 is CASSTDRGEKLFF. CDR3 nucleotide sequence: TGTGCCAGCAGCACCGACAGGGGTGAAAAACTGTTTTTT.

V usage is TRBV2 and J usage is TRBJ1-5, with a possible D match to TRBD1 (6 bases). Deletions cut 4 bases from V and 6 bases from J, with 22 bases between. Per germline, CDR1 SNHLY and CDR2 FYNNEI. The CDR3 has 17 residues. Here the CDR3 DNA reads TGTGCCAGCAGTGTGAGGGGTGGGCAGGGGTCAGTTCAGCCCCAGCATTTT. Its protein product is CASSVRGGQGSVQPQHF.

The V call is TRBV7-3, the J call TRBJ2-6; the D gene is possibly TRBD2 (6 bases). The CDR3 extends over 19 amino acids. Per germline, CDR1 SGHTA and CDR2 FQGTGA. Trimming stripped 3 bases from V and 2 bases from J, with 20 bases between. In DNA form, the CDR3 reads TGTGCCAGCAGCTTCCGAGGTGGTGGGGGGTTGGCTGGGGCCAACGTCCTGACTTTC. Translating gives CASSFRGGGGLAGANVLTF.

The chain has TRBV13 and TRBJ1-1; TRBD1 matches at 11 bases. The CDR3 loop spans 16 amino acids. Per the germline V gene, CDR1 is PRHDT and CDR2 is FYEKMQ (reference sequence). With 5 bases clipped from V and 2 bases from J, the junction kept 7 bases outside the gene matches. This CDR3 is CASSPKRTGGNTEAFF. CDR3 in DNA: TGTGCCAGCAGCCCAAAGAGGACAGGGGGCAACACTGAAGCTTTCTTT.

The gene calls are TRBV6-4 and TRBJ2-5; 7 bases line up with TRBD1. The V and J ends lost 8 bases and 2 bases, in that order; junction bases with no gene match: 5. Germline V gene sequence: CDR1 MRHNA, CDR2 SNTAGT. The CDR3 spans 13 residues. The CDR3 spells CASSRDSQETQYF. In nucleotides, the CDR3 is TGTGCCAGCTCAAGGGACAGTCAAGAGACCCAGTACTTC.

The chain combines TRBV27 with TRBJ1-2; the D gene is possibly TRBD1 (5 bases). The CDR3 totals 13 residues. Trimming took 2 bases from V and 2 from J, leaving 6 bases between them. Germline V gene lookup returns CDR1 MNHEY and CDR2 SMNVEV (reference sequence). CDR3 protein: CASSLGHNYGYTF. The CDR3 DNA sequence: TGTGCCAGCAGTTTAGGACACAACTATGGCTACACCTTC.